This T cell receptor beta chain was identified during a study of radiotherapy plus CTLA-4 blockade in lung cancer (dated by TCRdb to the late 2010s). With regard to the full study: Among the enrolled patients, approximately 17% had an objective response, and 31% reached disease control. Overall study outcomes, separate from this receptor: The strongest predictors of response were reported to be early dynamic shifts in blood T cell clones along with a rise in serum interferon-beta following radiation. After treatment with radiotherapy and ipilimumab, TCR clones that originated in tumors expanded in peripheral blood.

Focal radiation therapy combined with CTLA-4 blockade (ipilimumab) was tested in patients with chemo-refractory metastatic non-small-cell lung cancer. Remarks on this clone: Its antigen is not yet known. Qualities for individual bases were not recorded, and no much larger clone is one base off.

Library preparation employed the immunoSEQ multiplex PCR assay. Here the immuneACCESS table is served through TCRdb, limited to in-frame sequences with V and J called. Missing clones are a known gap in these copies; in checked studies unresolved V genes cover under half, and the rest lacks a known reason. This sample holds approximately 85,000 clones; around 87% were observed only once. Approximately 2.2% of the sample is taken by the ten largest. The receptor's source is a human donor with non-small cell lung cancer who had a partial response to radiotherapy plus ipilimumab. This sample comprised peripheral blood, obtained from a patient treated with radiotherapy plus ipilimumab.

CDR3 sequence: CASRTGTGYGYTF. The DNA reads TGTGCCAGCAGAACCGGGACAGGGTATGGCTACACCTTC. In this chain, TRBV28 is recombined with TRBJ1-2; 9 junctional bases match TRBD1. CDR1 and CDR2 are read off the germline V gene as MDHEN and SYDVKM. V trim: 6 bases; J trim: 5 bases; unmatched bases: 4. From the cysteine up to the phenylalanine, the CDR3 has a length of 13 residues. Only the CDR3 DNA stays, 39 bases, in frame from base 1.